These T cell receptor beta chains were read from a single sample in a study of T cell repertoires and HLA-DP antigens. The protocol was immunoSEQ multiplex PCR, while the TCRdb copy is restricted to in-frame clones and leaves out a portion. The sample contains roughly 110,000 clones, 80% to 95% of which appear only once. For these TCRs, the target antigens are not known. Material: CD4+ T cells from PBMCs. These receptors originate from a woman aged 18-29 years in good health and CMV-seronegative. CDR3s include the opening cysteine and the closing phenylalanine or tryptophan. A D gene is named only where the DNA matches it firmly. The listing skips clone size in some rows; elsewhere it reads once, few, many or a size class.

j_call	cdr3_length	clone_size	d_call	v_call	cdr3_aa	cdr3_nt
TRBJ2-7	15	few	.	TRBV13	CASSLRLEGTYEQYF	TGTGCCAGCAGCTTAAGGTTGGAGGGAACCTACGAGCAGTACTTC
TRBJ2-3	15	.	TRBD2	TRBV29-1	CSVDRPSGSTDTQYF	TGCAGCGTTGACCGACCTAGCGGGAGCACAGATACGCAGTATTTT
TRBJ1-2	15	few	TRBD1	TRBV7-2	CASSLSGTGQGGYTF	TGTGCCAGCAGCCTCTCCGGGACAGGGCAGGGTGGCTACACCTTC
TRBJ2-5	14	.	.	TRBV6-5	CASSSLLQRETQYF	TGTGCCAGCAGTTCCTTGCTGCAGCGGGAGACCCAGTACTTC
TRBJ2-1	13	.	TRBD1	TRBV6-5	CASRVRGRNEQFF	TGTGCCAGCAGAGTAAGGGGGCGAAATGAGCAGTTCTTC
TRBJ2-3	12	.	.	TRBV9	CASSVRSDTQYF	TGTGCCAGCAGCGTAAGGTCAGATACGCAGTATTTT
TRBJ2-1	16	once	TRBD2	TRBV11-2	CASSPLAGSSYNEQFF	TGTGCCAGCAGCCCCCTAGCGGGGAGCTCCTACAATGAGCAGTTCTTC
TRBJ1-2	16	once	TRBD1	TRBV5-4	CASSSTTGLQVYGYTF	TGTGCCAGCAGCTCAACGACAGGGTTGCAAGTCTATGGCTACACCTTC
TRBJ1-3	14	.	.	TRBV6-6	CATKDPGTGNTIYF	TGTGCCACCAAAGACCCCGGGACAGGAAACACCATATATTTT
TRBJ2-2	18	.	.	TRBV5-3	CARSSHARERANTGELFF	TGTGCCAGAAGCTCCCATGCCAGGGAGCGTGCGAACACCGGGGAGCTGTTTTTT
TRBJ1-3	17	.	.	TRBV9	CASSPRAVRGGGNTIYF	TGTGCCAGCAGCCCCCGAGCGGTCAGGGGAGGTGGAAACACCATATATTTT
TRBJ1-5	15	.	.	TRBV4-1	CASSQEGGLNQPQHF	TGCGCCAGCAGCCAAGAAGGAGGGCTCAATCAGCCCCAGCATTTT
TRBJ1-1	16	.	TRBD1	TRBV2	CASKQGTGMGVTEAFF	TGTGCCAGCAAACAGGGGACAGGGATGGGTGTCACTGAAGCTTTCTTT
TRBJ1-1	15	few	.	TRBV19	CASSISGTVNTEAFF	TGTGCCAGTAGTATTTCCGGGACGGTGAACACTGAAGCTTTCTTT
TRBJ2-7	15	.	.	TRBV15	CATSRDPGWLYEQYF	TGTGCCACCAGCAGAGATCCCGGGTGGCTTTACGAGCAGTACTTC
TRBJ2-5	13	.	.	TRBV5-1	CASSLGYQETQYF	TGCGCCAGCAGCTTGGGGTACCAAGAGACCCAGTACTTC
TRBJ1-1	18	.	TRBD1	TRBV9	CASSVATGRQGMNTEAFF	TGTGCCAGCAGCGTAGCTACGGGAAGACAGGGAATGAACACTGAAGCTTTCTTT
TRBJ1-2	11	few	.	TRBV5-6	CASSRDYGYTF	TGTGCCAGCAGCCGGGACTATGGCTACACCTTC
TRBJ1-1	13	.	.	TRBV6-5	CASRMADPPFLYF	TGTGCCAGCAGGATGGCGGACCCTCCGTTCCTGTATTTT
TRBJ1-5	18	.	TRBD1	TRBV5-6	CASSSGTGGVKHNQPQHF	TGTGCCAGCAGCTCCGGGACAGGGGGCGTTAAACACAATCAGCCCCAGCATTTT
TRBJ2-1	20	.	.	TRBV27	CASSPLGGAWSRSSYNEQFF	TGTGCCAGCAGTCCCCTCGGTGGGGCCTGGTCCCGAAGCTCCTACAATGAGCAGTTCTTC
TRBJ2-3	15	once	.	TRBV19	CATKNRRGVTDTQYF	TGTGCCACCAAGAACAGGAGAGGTGTGACAGATACGCAGTATTTT
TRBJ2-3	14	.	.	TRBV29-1	CSVEGGGSGDTQYF	TGCAGCGTTGAGGGTGGTGGGAGCGGAGATACGCAGTATTTT
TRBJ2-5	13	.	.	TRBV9	CASSEDTQETQYF	TGTGCCAGCAGCGAGGACACCCAAGAGACCCAGTACTTC
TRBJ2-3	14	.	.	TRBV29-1	CSVTPGVALDTQYF	TGCAGCGTTACACCCGGGGTGGCTTTAGATACGCAGTATTTT
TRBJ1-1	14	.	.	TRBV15	CATSRDRTNTEAFF	TGTGCCACCAGCAGAGACCGTACGAACACTGAAGCTTTCTTT
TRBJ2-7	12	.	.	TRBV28	CASILPPGEQYF	TGTGCCAGCATCTTGCCCCCCGGAGAGCAGTACTTC
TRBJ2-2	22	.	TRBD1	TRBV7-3	CASSLRNLGQEDALTNTGELFF	TGTGCCAGCAGCTTAAGGAACCTTGGACAGGAAGATGCGCTAACGAACACCGGGGAGCTGTTTTTT
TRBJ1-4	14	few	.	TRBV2	CASSDFIPNEKLFF	TGTGCCAGCAGTGACTTCATACCCAATGAAAAACTGTTTTTT
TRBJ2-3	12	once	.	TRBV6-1	CASRWGTDTQYF	TGTGCCAGCAGATGGGGCACAGATACGCAGTATTTT
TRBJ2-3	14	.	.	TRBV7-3	CASSLAGTLDTQYF	TGTGCCAGCAGCTTAGCGGGGACCTTAGATACGCAGTATTTT
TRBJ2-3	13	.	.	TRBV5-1	CASSLSSTDTQYF	TGCGCCAGCAGCTTGTCTAGCACAGATACGCAGTATTTT
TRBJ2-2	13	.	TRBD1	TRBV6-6	CASGDRESGELFF	TGTGCCAGCGGAGACAGGGAGAGCGGGGAGCTGTTTTTT
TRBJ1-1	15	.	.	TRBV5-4	CASSPPGEGATEAFF	TGTGCCAGCAGCCCCCCAGGTGAAGGGGCCACTGAAGCTTTCTTT
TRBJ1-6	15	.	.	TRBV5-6	CASSALYLNNSPLHF	TGTGCCAGCAGCGCCCTGTATCTGAATAATTCACCCCTCCACTTT
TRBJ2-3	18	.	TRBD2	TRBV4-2	CASSQDPIGGAKADTQYF	TGTGCCAGCAGCCAAGATCCAATCGGGGGGGCCAAAGCAGATACGCAGTATTTT
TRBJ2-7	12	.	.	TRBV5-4	CASSYSRDEQYF	TGTGCCAGCAGCTACAGCAGGGACGAGCAGTACTTC
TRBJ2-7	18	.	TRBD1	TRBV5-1	CASSLGYTLRDRSYEQYF	TGCGCCAGCAGCTTGGGCTATACTCTCCGGGACAGGTCCTACGAGCAGTACTTC
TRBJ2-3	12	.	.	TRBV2	CASSWSGNTQYF	TGTGCCAGCAGTTGGAGTGGCAACACGCAGTATTTT
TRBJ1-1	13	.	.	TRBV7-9	CASSWERLAEAFF	TGTGCCAGCAGCTGGGAGCGGTTAGCTGAAGCTTTCTTT
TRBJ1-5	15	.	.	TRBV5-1	CASSSSGQSNQPQHF	TGCGCCAGCAGCTCCTCGGGACAAAGCAATCAGCCCCAGCATTTT
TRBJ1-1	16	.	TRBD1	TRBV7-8	CASSPGTGQGNTEAFF	TGTGCCAGCAGCCCCGGGACAGGGCAGGGGAACACTGAAGCTTTCTTT
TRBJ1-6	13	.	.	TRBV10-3	CAINGQVNSPLHF	TGTGCCATCAACGGCCAAGTTAATTCACCCCTCCACTTT
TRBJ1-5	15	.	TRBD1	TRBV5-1	CASSSGQPGNQPQHF	TGCGCCAGCAGCTCGGGACAGCCGGGAAATCAGCCCCAGCATTTT
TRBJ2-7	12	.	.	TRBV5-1	CASGRDAYEQYF	TGCGCCAGCGGACGGGACGCCTACGAGCAGTACTTC
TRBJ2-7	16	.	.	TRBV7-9	CASSLGYRGLGREKYF	TGTGCCAGCAGCTTGGGGTACAGGGGATTAGGACGGGAGAAGTACTTC
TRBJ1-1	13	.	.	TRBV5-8	CASSLDMRDEAFF	TGTGCCAGCAGCTTGGACATGCGGGATGAAGCTTTCTTT
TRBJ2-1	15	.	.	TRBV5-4	CASSLLGGLYNEQFF	TGTGCCAGCAGCTTGCTAGGGGGTCTGTACAATGAGCAGTTCTTC
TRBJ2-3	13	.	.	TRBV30	CAWSTGSTDTQYF	TGTGCCTGGAGTACCGGGAGCACAGATACGCAGTATTTT
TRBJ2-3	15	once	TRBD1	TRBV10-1	CASSGGQENTDTQYF	TGCGCCAGCAGTGGAGGACAGGAGAACACAGATACGCAGTATTTT
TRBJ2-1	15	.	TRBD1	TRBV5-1	CASSLTGEAYNEQFF	TGCGCCAGCAGCTTGACAGGGGAAGCCTACAATGAGCAGTTCTTC
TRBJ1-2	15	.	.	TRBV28	CASSPRGTANYGYTF	TGTGCCAGCAGTCCCCGCGGGACTGCTAACTATGGCTACACCTTC
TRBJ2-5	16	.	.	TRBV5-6	CASSPMATGAGETQYF	TGTGCCAGCAGCCCGATGGCAACGGGGGCGGGAGAGACCCAGTACTTC
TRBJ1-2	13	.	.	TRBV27	CASSFSGGSGYTF	TGTGCCAGCAGTTTCTCTGGGGGCTCTGGCTACACCTTC
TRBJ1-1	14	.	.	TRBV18	CASSLSGGNTEAFF	TGTGCCAGCTCACTTTCGGGGGGAAACACTGAAGCTTTCTTT